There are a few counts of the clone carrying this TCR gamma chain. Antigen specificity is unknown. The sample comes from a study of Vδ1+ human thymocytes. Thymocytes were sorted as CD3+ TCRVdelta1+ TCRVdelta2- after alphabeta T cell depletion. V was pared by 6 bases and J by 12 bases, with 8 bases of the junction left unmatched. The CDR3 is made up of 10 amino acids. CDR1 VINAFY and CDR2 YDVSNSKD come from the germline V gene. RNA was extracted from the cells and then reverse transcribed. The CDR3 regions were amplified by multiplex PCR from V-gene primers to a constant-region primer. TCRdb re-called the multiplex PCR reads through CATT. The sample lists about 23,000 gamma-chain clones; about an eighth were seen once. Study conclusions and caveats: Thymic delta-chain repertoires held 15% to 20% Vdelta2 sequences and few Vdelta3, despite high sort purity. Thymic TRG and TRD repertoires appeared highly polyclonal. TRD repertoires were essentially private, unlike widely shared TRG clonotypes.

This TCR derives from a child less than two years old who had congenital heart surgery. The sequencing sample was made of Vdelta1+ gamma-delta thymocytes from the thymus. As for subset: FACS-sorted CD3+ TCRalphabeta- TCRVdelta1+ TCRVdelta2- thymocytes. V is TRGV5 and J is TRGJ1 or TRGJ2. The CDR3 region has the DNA TGTGCCACCTGGCACCCCCGGAAACTCTTT. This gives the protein CATWHPRKLF.